This T cell receptor beta chain is drawn from a study of breast tumors, draining lymph nodes, adjacent tissues. Each CDR3 protein is one row after TCRdb ran MiXCR on the multiplex PCR reads. The sample yields fewer than 300,000 distinct CDR3 sequences, 32% seen once. Breast cancer patients provided tissue from their axillary draining lymph nodes. This CDR3 spans 17 amino acids. Germline CDR1 is MGHRA and CDR2 is YSYEKL. The V end was cut by 0 bases, the J end by 4 bases, with 19 bases between. Sequencing was carried out using axillary lymph node tissue. The TCR comes from a female donor with breast cancer. Some clones in this sample may be carry-over from other donors' samples. V is TRBV4-1 and J is TRBJ2-7; perhaps TRBD1 as D (6 bases). The DNA for the CDR3 is TGCGCCAGCAGCCAAGATTACATGGGGGCCGTCGGTTACGAGCAGTACTTC. Its translation is CASSQDYMGAVGYEQYF.